The rows below give T cell receptor beta chains drawn from one sample of a study of Ad26.COV2.S vaccination and SARS-CoV-2 variants. Measured with immunoSEQ multiplex PCR; TCRdb has only the in-frame clones, and not every one. The sample lists about half a million clones, 89% occurring once. The sequenced sample was peripheral blood, obtained in a trial of Ad26.COV2.S vaccine versus placebo. These TCRs come from a person between 18 and 65 years old who received the Ad26.COV2.S COVID-19 vaccine or a placebo. Both conserved end residues are part of each CDR3. A D gene is named only where the DNA matches it firmly. Size is omitted from some rows. Given values are once, few, many or a class for expanded clones.

>-|TRBJ2-3|TRBV30|-
CAWGGWLAPGDTQYF
TGTGCCTGGGGGGGGTGGCTAGCTCCGGGAGATACGCAGTATTTT
>-|TRBJ2-1|TRBV6-6|-
CASSYQTVNEQFF
TGTGCCAGCAGTTACCAGACTGTCAATGAGCAGTTCTTC
>-|TRBJ1-5|TRBV5-6|few
CASSLGASNQPQHF
TGTGCCAGCAGCTTGGGGGCGAGCAATCAGCCCCAGCATTTT
>-|TRBJ2-1|TRBV19|few
CASSALPAATYNEQFF
TGTGCCAGTAGTGCCCTCCCGGCAGCGACCTACAATGAGCAGTTCTTC
>TRBD1|TRBJ2-7|TRBV27|-
CASSLTAADRIYEQYF
TGTGCCAGCAGTTTAACCGCCGCGGACAGGATCTACGAGCAGTACTTC
>-|TRBJ2-7|TRBV28|-
CASTIPGQDYEQYF
TGTGCCAGCACCATACCGGGACAAGACTACGAGCAGTACTTC
>-|TRBJ2-1|TRBV30|-
CAWSVGGATYNEQFF
TGTGCCTGGAGTGTAGGGGGGGCCACTTACAATGAGCAGTTCTTC
>-|TRBJ1-1|TRBV15|-
CATSRDRDGAFF
TGTGCCACCAGCAGAGATAGGGATGGCGCTTTCTTT
>-|TRBJ1-1|TRBV28|-
CASILLGAPEAFF
TGTGCCAGCATACTGTTGGGCGCGCCTGAAGCTTTCTTT
>-|TRBJ2-1|TRBV2|-
CASEYGVSYNEQFF
TGTGCCAGCGAGTATGGGGTATCCTACAATGAGCAGTTCTTC
>TRBD1|TRBJ2-7|TRBV2|-
CASTDSTGGLSYEQYF
TGTGCCAGCACCGACTCGACAGGGGGCCTCTCCTACGAGCAGTACTTC
>-|TRBJ2-7|TRBV29-1|-
CSVVDIVDYEQYF
TGCAGCGTGGTGGACATAGTGGACTACGAGCAGTACTTC
>TRBD1|TRBJ2-5|TRBV28|-
CASSSTQGAGETQYF
TGTGCCAGCAGTTCAACACAGGGGGCGGGGGAGACCCAGTACTTC
>-|TRBJ2-4|TRBV6-2/TRBV6-3|-
CASSYSGYIQYF
TGTGCCAGCAGTTACTCGGGGTACATTCAGTACTTC
>TRBD2|TRBJ2-5|TRBV4-3|-
CASSQGKAGKETQYF
TGCGCCAGCAGCCAAGGAAAAGCGGGGAAAGAGACCCAGTACTTC